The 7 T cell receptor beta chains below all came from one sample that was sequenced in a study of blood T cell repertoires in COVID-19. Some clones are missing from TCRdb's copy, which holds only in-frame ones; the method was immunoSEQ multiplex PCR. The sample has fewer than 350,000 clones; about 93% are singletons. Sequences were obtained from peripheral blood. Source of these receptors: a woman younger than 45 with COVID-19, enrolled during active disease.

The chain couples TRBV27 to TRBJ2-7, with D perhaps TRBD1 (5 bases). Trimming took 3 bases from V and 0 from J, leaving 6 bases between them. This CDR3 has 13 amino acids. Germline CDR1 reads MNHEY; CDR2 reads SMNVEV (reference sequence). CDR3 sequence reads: CASSFDSSYEQYF. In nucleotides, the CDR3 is TGTGCCAGCAGTTTTGACAGCTCCTACGAGCAGTACTTC.

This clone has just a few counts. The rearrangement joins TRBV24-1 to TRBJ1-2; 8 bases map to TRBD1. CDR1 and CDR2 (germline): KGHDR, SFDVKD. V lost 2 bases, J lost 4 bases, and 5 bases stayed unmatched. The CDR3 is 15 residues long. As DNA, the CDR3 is TGTGCCACCAGTGATTCTCGGACAGGGCTCTATGGCTACACCTTC. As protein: CATSDSRTGLYGYTF.

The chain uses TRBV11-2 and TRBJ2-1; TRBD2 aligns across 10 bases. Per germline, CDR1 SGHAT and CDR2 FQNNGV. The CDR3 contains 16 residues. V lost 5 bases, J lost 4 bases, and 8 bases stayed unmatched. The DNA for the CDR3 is TGTGCCAGCAGCCCGCCCGGGACTAGCGTGTACAATGAGCAGTTCTTC. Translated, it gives CASSPPGTSVYNEQFF.

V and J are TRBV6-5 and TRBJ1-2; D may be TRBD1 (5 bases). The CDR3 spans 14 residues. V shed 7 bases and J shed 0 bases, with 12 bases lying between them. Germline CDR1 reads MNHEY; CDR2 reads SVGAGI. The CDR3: CASTRGGANYGYTF. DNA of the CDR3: TGTGCCAGCACAAGGGGAGGGGCTAACTATGGCTACACCTTC.

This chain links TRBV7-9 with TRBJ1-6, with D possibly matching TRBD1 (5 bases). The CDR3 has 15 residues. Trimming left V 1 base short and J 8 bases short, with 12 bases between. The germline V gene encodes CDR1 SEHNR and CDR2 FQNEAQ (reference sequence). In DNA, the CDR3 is TGTGCCAGCAGCTTAGGAGTCAGCAGGGATTCACCCCTCCACTTT. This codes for CASSLGVSRDSPLHF.

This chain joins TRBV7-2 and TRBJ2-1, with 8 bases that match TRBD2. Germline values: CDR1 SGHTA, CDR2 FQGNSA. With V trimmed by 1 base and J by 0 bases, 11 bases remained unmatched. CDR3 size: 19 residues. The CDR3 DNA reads TGTGCCAGCAGCTTAGGGGGGGGACTAGTAGGTGACTCCTACAATGAGCAGTTCTTC. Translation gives CASSLGGGLVGDSYNEQFF.

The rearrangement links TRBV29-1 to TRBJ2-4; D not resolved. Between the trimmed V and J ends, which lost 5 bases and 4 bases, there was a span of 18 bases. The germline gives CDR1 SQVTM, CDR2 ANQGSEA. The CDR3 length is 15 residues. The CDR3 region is CSVNSRSTMKNIQYF. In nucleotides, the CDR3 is TGCAGCGTTAACAGCCGCTCCACAATGAAAAACATTCAGTACTTC. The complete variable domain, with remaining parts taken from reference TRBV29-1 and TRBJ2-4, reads SAVISQKPSRDICQRGTSLTIQCQVDSQVTMMFWYRQQPGQSLTLIATANQGSEATYESGFVIDKFPISRPNLTFSTLTVSNMSPEDSSIYLCSVNSRSTMKNIQYFGAGTRLSVL.